The 19 T cell receptor beta chains in this list originate from one sample, sequenced in a study of technical replicates of blood from a handful of donors. The repertoire was sequenced with immunoSEQ multiplex PCR; TCRdb's copy has only in-frame clones and lacks some. The repertoire holds roughly 80,000 clones, with 94% as singletons. Material: T cells isolated from PBMCs. These receptor sequences come from a human donor in good health.

This chain joins TRBV7-2 and TRBJ1-4; D gene ambiguous. CDR1 and CDR2 from the germline V gene are SGHTA and FQGNSA. The germline V and J ends were trimmed by 4 bases and 7 bases, with 19 bases remaining between them. The CDR3 is 16 amino acids. The CDR3 protein is CASSSLSQGGREKLFF. In DNA, the CDR3 is TGTGCCAGCAGCTCGTTGTCTCAAGGTGGGCGTGAAAAACTGTTTTTT.

The chain is built from TRBV6-5 and TRBJ2-2, with D uncertain. The CDR3 spans 15 residues. The germline V gene encodes CDR1 MNHEY and CDR2 SVGAGI. V was clipped by 2 bases and J by 0 bases, with 7 bases between them. The CDR3 reads CASSYERSNTGELFF. In nucleotides, the CDR3 is TGTGCCAGCAGTTACGAGCGCTCGAACACCGGGGAGCTGTTTTTT.

The V call is TRBV27, the J call TRBJ2-2; D might be TRBD1 (5 bases). The germline V and J ends were trimmed by 8 bases and 0 bases, with 7 bases remaining between them. The CDR3 totals 13 residues. Germline V gene data show CDR1 as MNHEY and CDR2 as SMNVEV (reference sequence). The CDR3 bases are TGTGCCAGCGGCAGGGCGAACACCGGGGAGCTGTTTTTT. Protein: CASGRANTGELFF.

V gene TRBV6-5 combines with J gene TRBJ1-1; 7 bases match TRBD1. CDR1 MNHEY and CDR2 SVGAGI come from the germline V gene. The CDR3 totals 14 residues. The junction had 7 bases not matched to a gene; V was cut back by 5 bases and J by 4 bases. CDR3 nucleotides: TGTGCCAGCAGTAAACTCGAGGGGGCCACTGAAGCTTTCTTT. It codes for CASSKLEGATEAFF.

The sample holds a few counts of this clone. V gene TRBV19 combines with J gene TRBJ1-4; maybe TRBD1 (5 bases). CDR1 and CDR2 (germline): LNHDA, SQIVND (reference sequence). V was trimmed by 6 bases and J by 1 base, leaving 12 bases between them. The CDR3 runs to 15 residues. The CDR3 nucleotides read TGTGCCAGTAGACTGACCGGGGGAACTAATGAAAAACTGTTTTTT. Protein: CASRLTGGTNEKLFF. The variable domain in full, with the rest retrieved from reference TRBV19 and TRBJ1-4, is DGGITQSPKYLFRKEGQNVTLSCEQNLNHDAMYWYRQDPGQGLRLIYYSQIVNDFQKGDIAEGYSVSREKKESFPLTVTSAQKNPTAFYLCASRLTGGTNEKLFFGSGTQLSVL.

The chain links TRBV5-1 to TRBJ2-1; D gene uncertain. The V end lost 2 bases, the J end lost 5 bases, and 11 bases lay between the germline ends. The V gene's germline CDR1 is SGHRS and CDR2 YFSETQ. This CDR3 is built from 14 residues. This CDR3 reads CASSLEALNNEQFF. DNA for the CDR3: TGCGCCAGCAGCTTAGAGGCTCTCAACAATGAGCAGTTCTTC. Combining the CDR3 with reference TRBV5-1 and TRBJ2-1 gives the whole variable domain KAGVTQTPRYLIKTRGQQVTLSCSPISGHRSVSWYQQTPGQGLQFLFEYFSETQRNKGNFPGRFSGRQFSNSRSEMNVSTLELGDSALYLCASSLEALNNEQFFGPGTRLTVL.

CDR3 DNA sequence: TGTGCCAGCAGTTTTTCCAGGGTCGACTACGAGCAGTACTTC. It translates to CASSFSRVDYEQYF. The chain combines TRBV28 with TRBJ2-7, with D possibly matching TRBD1 (5 bases). This CDR3 comprises 14 residues. CDR1 and CDR2 from the germline V gene are MDHEN and SYDVKM. Trimming removed 3 bases from V and 3 bases from J, with 12 bases in between.

CDR3 protein: CASRFSGGLDEQFF. The CDR3 DNA sequence: TGCGCCAGCCGTTTTTCAGGGGGATTGGATGAGCAGTTCTTC. The chain joins TRBV5-1 to TRBJ2-1; 7 bases are a match to TRBD1. CDR1 and CDR2 from the germline V gene are SGHRS and YFSETQ. This CDR3 has 14 residues. V lost 7 bases to trimming and J lost 8 bases; unmatched junction nucleotides: 12.

The chain uses TRBV30 and TRBJ1-6; D is unresolved. V dropped 3 bases and J dropped 7 bases, with 10 bases sitting between them. Germline V gives CDR1 GTSNPN, CDR2 SVGIG (reference sequence). This CDR3 has 13 amino acids. The CDR3 reads CAWRKTGNSPLHF. The DNA of the CDR3 is TGTGCCTGGAGAAAAACGGGGAATTCACCCCTCCACTTT.

The chain employs TRBV18 and TRBJ2-7, with TRBD1 identical over 7 bases. This CDR3 spans 12 amino acids. Germline CDR1 and CDR2: KGHSH and LQKENI. V shed 8 bases and J 1 base; nucleotides not matched to a gene: 2. The CDR3, as DNA: TGTGCCAGCGCGACAGGGTCCTACGAGCAGTACTTC. Translated, it gives CASATGSYEQYF.

This chain uses TRBV19 with TRBJ2-7, with TRBD2 matching over 8 bases. V was pared by 2 bases and J by 0 bases, with 9 bases of the junction left unmatched. CDR3 size: 17 residues. Germline CDR1 reads LNHDA; CDR2 reads SQIVND (reference sequence). CDR3 nucleotides: TGTGCCAGTAGTATATCTCTCGGGGGGGGAAACTCCTACGAGCAGTACTTC. It specifies CASSISLGGGNSYEQYF. The variable domain in full, with the rest retrieved from reference TRBV19 and TRBJ2-7, is DGGITQSPKYLFRKEGQNVTLSCEQNLNHDAMYWYRQDPGQGLRLIYYSQIVNDFQKGDIAEGYSVSREKKESFPLTVTSAQKNPTAFYLCASSISLGGGNSYEQYFGPGTRLTVT.

This sequence joins TRBV4-1 and TRBJ1-5; TRBD1 is a possible D gene (5 bases). With 0 bases removed from V and 7 bases from J, the gap between germline ends came to 13 bases. The CDR3 has 15 amino acids. Germline CDR1 and CDR2: MGHRA and YSYEKL. In nucleotides, the CDR3 is TGCGCCAGCAGCCAAGAGGACACCTTTTACCAGCCCCAGCATTTT. Protein: CASSQEDTFYQPQHF.

The chain uses TRBV13 and TRBJ1-2; a possible D gene is TRBD1 (6 bases). The V end lost 5 bases, the J end lost 6 bases, and 13 bases lay between the germline ends. The CDR3 is 13 amino acids. Germline V CDR1 and CDR2: PRHDT, FYEKMQ (reference sequence). The CDR3 loop reads CASSRGAGDGYTF. CDR3 DNA sequence: TGTGCCAGCAGCCGGGGGGCCGGGGATGGCTACACCTTC.

This sequence joins TRBV2 and TRBJ1-1; D call uncertain. This CDR3 has 12 amino acids. V was trimmed by 3 bases and J by 2 bases, leaving 4 bases between them. Per germline, CDR1 SNHLY and CDR2 FYNNEI. The CDR3 region is CASSDRNTEAFF. The CDR3 region has the DNA TGTGCCAGCAGTGACAGAAACACTGAAGCTTTCTTT.

This clone was detected once. The chain recombines TRBV27 with TRBJ1-1; D is unclear. The CDR3 consists of 15 residues. Trimming stripped 3 bases from V and 5 bases from J, with 16 bases between. In germline, CDR1 is MNHEY, CDR2 SMNVEV (reference sequence). CDR3 sequence: CASSFTPYGRTEAFF. The CDR3 nucleotides are TGTGCCAGCAGTTTTACCCCGTACGGGAGAACTGAAGCTTTCTTT.

The chain carries TRBV9 and TRBJ2-1; TRBD2 agrees at 10 bases. Germline loops: CDR1 SGDLS, CDR2 YYNGEE. This CDR3 is built from 16 residues. With V trimmed by 2 bases and J by 6 bases, 8 bases remained unmatched. The CDR3 DNA follows: TGTGCCAGCAGCGTCGGAACTAGCGGGGTCGCCAATGAGCAGTTCTTC. Its protein is CASSVGTSGVANEQFF.

The V and J genes are TRBV9 and TRBJ2-7; D gene unclear. Trimming took off 4 bases at V and 2 bases at J, with 16 bases between the two ends. The CDR3 loop spans 15 amino acids. Germline V CDR1 and CDR2: SGDLS, YYNGEE. This CDR3 reads CASSPTLKSTYEQYF. CDR3 nucleotides: TGTGCCAGCAGCCCCACGCTTAAGAGTACCTACGAGCAGTACTTC. The whole variable domain, filled in from reference TRBV9 and TRBJ2-7, reads DSGVTQTPKHLITATGQRVTLRCSPRSGDLSVYWYQQSLDQGLQFLIQYYNGEERAKGNILERFSAQQFPDLHSELNLSSLELGDSALYFCASSPTLKSTYEQYFGPGTRLTVT.

The rearrangement uses TRBV18 and TRBJ1-1; 9 bases fit TRBD1. V lost 3 bases, J lost 8 bases, and 4 bases stayed unmatched. The germline V gene has CDR1 KGHSH and CDR2 LQKENI. The CDR3 extends over 13 amino acids. The CDR3 region has the DNA TGTGCCAGCTCACCCGGGACAGGGATCGAAGCTTTCTTT. Residues: CASSPGTGIEAFF.

This chain connects TRBV11-2 to TRBJ1-1, with 9 nucleotides matching TRBD1. Germline CDR1 SGHAT, CDR2 FQNNGV. Trimming removed 5 bases from V and 0 bases from J; junction bases left unmatched: 4. This CDR3 spans 15 amino acids. CDR3 nucleotide sequence: TGTGCCAGCAGCCGAGGACAGGGGATGAACACTGAAGCTTTCTTT. Its translation: CASSRGQGMNTEAFF.